A single sample is the source of the 30 T cell receptor beta chains below, sequenced in a study of Ad26.COV2.S vaccination and SARS-CoV-2 variants (dated by TCRdb to about 2021). The meaning of the sample's treatment or condition label: some 19 received Ad26.COV2.S at low or high dose, single or two shots; five or six received placebo; per-sample allocation not given. For vaccine and placebo recipients, the sequenced repertoires came from samples collected on day 63 after the first injection. Library creation used the immunoSEQ multiplex PCR assay. TCRdb took over this immuneACCESS table, retaining in-frame rearrangements with V and J assigned. Such tables are incomplete; in checked studies, under half of the missing clones stem from an unresolved V gene, and the remainder is unexplained. Recorded for this sample are about 350,000 clones; 65% to 90% of them occurred a single time. About 10% of the sample lies in the top ten.

Material: peripheral blood, obtained in a trial of Ad26.COV2.S vaccine versus placebo. The receptors stem from a person between 18 and 65 years old who received the Ad26.COV2.S COVID-19 vaccine or a placebo.

This sequence joins TRBV19 and TRBJ2-1; possibly TRBD2 for D (6 bases). Trimming stripped 8 bases from V and 3 bases from J, with 17 bases between. The CDR3 is 15 residues long. CDR1 and CDR2 (germline): LNHDA, SQIVND (reference sequence). The CDR3, as DNA: TGTGCCAGTTCAAAGGCCGGGAGTCTCTACAATGAGCAGTTCTTC. This translates into CASSKAGSLYNEQFF.

The sample holds many counts of this clone. J is TRBJ1-2 and V is TRBV24-1, with 7 bases that match TRBD1. The CDR3 loop spans 15 amino acids. Germline-derived CDR1 and CDR2 are KGHDR and SFDVKD. Losses at the gene ends were 3 bases for V and 4 bases for J; bases not matched to a gene: 7. The CDR3 here is CATSDRRTGVYGYTF. The CDR3 coding sequence is TGTGCCACCAGTGATCGGCGAACAGGGGTCTATGGCTACACCTTC.

CDR3 nucleotide sequence: TGTGCCAGTAGTCCCGGTTTAGGAGTGGGCGTCTACAATGAGCAGTTCTTC. This encodes CASSPGLGVGVYNEQFF. The V gene is TRBV19, the J gene TRBJ2-1; D not resolved. The CDR3 spans 17 residues. Between the trimmed V and J ends, which lost 5 bases and 3 bases, there was a span of 20 bases. Germline CDR1 and CDR2: LNHDA and SQIVND (reference sequence).

This chain connects TRBV27 to TRBJ2-1; 7 bases fit TRBD2. The CDR3 covers 16 residues. Germline trimming cut 0 bases from V and 0 bases from J; bases unmatched to any gene: 2. Germline-derived CDR1 and CDR2 are MNHEY and SMNVEV (reference sequence). The CDR3 nucleotides are TGTGCCAGCAGTTTATCCCGCGGGAGCTCCTACAATGAGCAGTTCTTC. It is translated as CASSLSRGSSYNEQFF.

The chain carries TRBV27 and TRBJ2-5; 7 nucleotides agree with TRBD2. This CDR3 is 18 amino acids long. The V segment lost 6 bases and the J segment 1 base; nucleotides outside the gene matches: 17. Germline CDR1 is MNHEY and CDR2 is SMNVEV (reference sequence). The CDR3 reads CASSPGDPRDYLQETQYF. In DNA, the CDR3 is TGTGCCAGCAGCCCGGGAGACCCCCGGGACTACCTCCAAGAGACCCAGTACTTC.

This chain joins TRBV27 and TRBJ2-2; D may correspond to TRBD1 or TRBD2 (6 bases each). This CDR3 comprises 15 residues. The germline CDR1 and CDR2 sequences are MNHEY and SMNVEV (reference sequence). Trimming pared 5 bases from V and 4 bases from J, leaving 14 bases between. The DNA for the CDR3 is TGTGCCAGCAGTCCCCGGGGGCTTGGCACCGGGGAGCTGTTTTTT. The encoded protein is CASSPRGLGTGELFF.

The chain has TRBV24-1 and TRBJ2-7, with 7 bases matching TRBD2. The V segment lost 4 bases and the J segment 6 bases; nucleotides outside the gene matches: 5. The CDR3 spans 13 residues. Germline CDR1 and CDR2: KGHDR and SFDVKD. The CDR3 coding sequence is TGTGCCACCAGTGACCCCGGACTAGTCGAGCAGTACTTC. Translated, it gives CATSDPGLVEQYF.

The V call is TRBV28, the J call TRBJ2-5, with D hard to call. Germline assignment: CDR1 MDHEN and CDR2 SYDVKM. The CDR3 has 13 residues. Trimming shortened V by 6 bases and J by 5 bases, and 13 bases separated the two germline ends. CDR3 amino acids: CASRLVVGETQYF. CDR3 coding DNA: TGTGCCAGCAGACTGGTGGTGGGCGAGACCCAGTACTTC.

The chain links TRBV14 to TRBJ1-6; D might be TRBD1 (6 bases). Germline CDR1 is SGHDN and CDR2 is FVKESK. The length of the CDR3 is 15 residues. The V end was cut by 6 bases, the J end by 11 bases, with 20 bases between. Here the CDR3 reads CASRADYGGWTPLHF. CDR3 DNA: TGTGCCAGCAGAGCCGATTATGGGGGCTGGACACCCCTCCACTTT.

The chain links TRBV9 to TRBJ2-1, with 9 bases fitting TRBD2. The CDR3 is 15 amino acids. Germline V gene sequence: CDR1 SGDLS, CDR2 YYNGEE. V gave up 0 bases and J gave up 7 bases; unmatched junction bases: 5. The CDR3 here is CASSVEWREGNEQFF. CDR3 sequence (DNA): TGTGCCAGCAGCGTAGAGTGGCGGGAGGGAAATGAGCAGTTCTTC.

This clone was picked up one time. CDR3 in amino acids: CASSRGGYSGANVLTF. CDR3 nucleotides: TGTGCCAGCAGCCGAGGAGGGTATTCTGGGGCCAACGTCCTGACTTTC. The chain combines TRBV11-1 with TRBJ2-6, with D possibly being TRBD2 (6 bases). V was cut by 5 bases and J by 1 base, with 12 bases left in between. CDR1 SGHAT and CDR2 FQDESV come from the germline V gene (reference sequence). The CDR3 loop spans 16 amino acids.

This clone is a singleton in its sample. An end of the junction differs from the germline gene, which may be a read error. The V gene is TRBV12-3 or TRBV12-4, the J gene TRBJ2-1, with 7 bases identical to TRBD2. The CDR3 loop spans 13 amino acids. CDR3 sequence: CASSIGDYSEQFF. The CDR3 bases are TGTGCCAGCAGTATTGGGGACTACAGTGAGCAGTTCTTC.

In this sample, this clone turned up once. CDR3 in DNA: TGTGCCACCAGTGTCTCGACAACTAATGAAAAACTGTTTTTT. It is translated as CATSVSTTNEKLFF. The chain has TRBV24-1 and TRBJ1-4, with D uncertain. The CDR3 has 14 amino acids. V shed 5 bases and J shed 0 bases, with 6 bases lying between them. Germline V gives CDR1 KGHDR, CDR2 SFDVKD.

The chain recombines TRBV4-3 with TRBJ2-7, with TRBD1 matching over 7 bases. Germline V lookup: CDR1 LGHNA, CDR2 YSLEER. The CDR3 consists of 14 residues. The J segment lost 0 bases and the V segment lost 4 bases, leaving 3 bases of the junction unmatched. The CDR3 sequence is CASSLNRGSYEQYF. The CDR3 DNA reads as TGCGCCAGCAGCCTAAACAGGGGCTCCTACGAGCAGTACTTC.

V is TRBV7-3 and J is TRBJ1-5; the D gene is possibly TRBD1 (5 bases). Germline CDR1 SGHTA, CDR2 FQGTGA. With 4 bases removed from V and 3 bases from J, the gap between germline ends came to 7 bases. This CDR3 has 13 residues. The DNA of the CDR3 is TGTGCCAGCAGCTGGGGACCCAATCAGCCCCAGCATTTT. Protein sequence: CASSWGPNQPQHF.

The rearrangement links TRBV13 to TRBJ1-1; a weak D match, TRBD1 (6 bases). Germline CDR1 and CDR2: PRHDT and FYEKMQ (reference sequence). V was cut by 5 bases and J by 1 base, with 14 bases left in between. The CDR3 contains 15 residues. The CDR3, as DNA: TGTGCCAGCAGCCCTTACCCACAGGGGAACACTGAAGCTTTCTTT. Protein sequence: CASSPYPQGNTEAFF.

This clone was seen a few times. The V gene is TRBV19, the J gene TRBJ1-6; the D gene is possibly TRBD1 (5 bases). The germline V and J ends were trimmed by 6 bases and 5 bases, with 14 bases remaining between them. This CDR3 spans 15 amino acids. Germline V gene data show CDR1 as LNHDA and CDR2 as SQIVND (reference sequence). The CDR3 here is CASRVQGFDNSPLHF. The CDR3 nucleotides read TGTGCCAGTAGGGTCCAGGGTTTCGATAATTCACCCCTCCACTTT.

The chain links TRBV4-1 to TRBJ1-1; D not certain. V was cut by 3 bases and J by 0 bases, with 11 bases left in between. The CDR3 runs 15 residues. Germline CDR1 and CDR2: MGHRA and YSYEKL. The CDR3 DNA follows: TGCGCCAGCAGCCAGCTAGGACCGGTGAACACTGAAGCTTTCTTT. As protein: CASSQLGPVNTEAFF.

The V call is TRBV7-2, the J call TRBJ1-2, with 10 bases identical to TRBD1. V dropped 5 bases and J dropped 8; count of bases not matched to a gene: 8. Germline lookup yields CDR1 SGHTA and CDR2 FQGNSA. The CDR3 has 14 amino acids. CDR3 in amino acids: CASSPDRGRRGYTF. In nucleotides, the CDR3 is TGTGCCAGCAGCCCGGACAGGGGGAGAAGGGGCTACACCTTC.

This clone came up a few times. The chain recombines TRBV7-3 with TRBJ2-7; D is perhaps TRBD1 (5 bases). Trimming pared 0 bases from V and 6 bases from J, leaving 9 bases between. Per germline, CDR1 SGHTA and CDR2 FQGTGA. The CDR3 covers 13 residues. This chain's CDR3 is CASSLTGAREQYF. The CDR3 nucleotides read TGTGCCAGCAGCTTAACAGGGGCCCGCGAGCAGTACTTC.

With regard to this clone: A read error may account for a junction end that differs from germline. CDR3 amino acids: CATSPPGGAPWNTGELFF. CDR3 coding DNA: TGTGCCACCAGCCCCCCGGGGGGGGCGCCCTGGAACACCGGGGAGCTGTTTTTT. V and J are TRBV7-9 and TRBJ2-2; 8 bases agree with TRBD2. The length of the CDR3 is 18 residues. The germline CDR1 and CDR2 sequences are SEHNR and FQNEAQ (reference sequence).

This clone was seen more than once but under ten times. This chain links TRBV7-9 with TRBJ2-7; no clear D. CDR3 length equals 14 residues. The ends were cut back, 5 bases at V and 5 bases at J, with 16 bases in the middle. Looked up from germline, CDR1 is SEHNR and CDR2 is FQNEAQ (reference sequence). In DNA, the CDR3 is TGTGCCAGCAGCGCTCGTGGGGTCTGGGACGAGCAGTACTTC. Translation: CASSARGVWDEQYF.

The chain is built from TRBV5-1 and TRBJ1-3; 7 bases match TRBD1. The CDR3 sequence is 13 residues long. The germline CDR1 and CDR2 sequences are SGHRS and YFSETQ. Unmatched junction bases numbered 2, after V lost 4 bases and J lost 4 bases. CDR3: CASSADRGNTIYF. In nucleotides, the CDR3 is TGCGCCAGCAGCGCGGACAGGGGAAACACCATATATTTT.

This sequence joins TRBV11-2 and TRBJ2-3; D is undetermined. Germline-derived CDR1 and CDR2 are SGHAT and FQNNGV. Trimming shortened V by 0 bases and J by 0 bases, and 7 bases separated the two germline ends. This CDR3 is built from 15 residues. The CDR3 loop is CASSLDHESTDTQYF. CDR3 DNA sequence: TGTGCCAGCAGCTTAGATCACGAGAGCACAGATACGCAGTATTTT.

The chain employs TRBV20-1 and TRBJ1-1; D gene unclear. This CDR3 region has 10 residues. Trimming cost V 0 bases and J 7 bases, with 3 bases left between them. Germline V gene data show CDR1 as DFQATT and CDR2 as SNEGSKA (reference sequence). The CDR3 sequence: CSARDLEAFF. The CDR3 DNA reads TGCAGTGCTAGAGATCTTGAAGCTTTCTTT.

This clone was seen a few times. The chain joins TRBV4-1 to TRBJ2-7, with a tentative D call TRBD2 (5 bases). Germline CDR1 MGHRA, CDR2 YSYEKL. V lost 1 base and J lost 2, with 9 bases in between. CDR3 size: 14 residues. CDR3 protein: CASSQVRGPYEQYF. The DNA of the CDR3 is TGCGCCAGCAGCCAAGTCCGGGGTCCCTACGAGCAGTACTTC.

J is TRBJ2-1 and V is TRBV7-9, with 7 bases that match TRBD1. CDR3 size: 17 residues. Per germline, CDR1 SEHNR and CDR2 FQNEAQ (reference sequence). The J segment lost 1 base and the V segment lost 5 bases, leaving 11 bases of the junction unmatched. The CDR3 loop is CASSPPTWDRSYNEQFF. CDR3 DNA sequence: TGTGCCAGCAGCCCCCCGACGTGGGACAGATCCTACAATGAGCAGTTCTTC. The full variable domain, completed using reference TRBV7-9 and TRBJ2-1, is DTGVSQNPRHKITKRGQNVTFRCDPISEHNRLYWYRQTLGQGPEFLTYFQNEAQLEKSRLLSDRFSAERPKGSFSTLEIQRTEQGDSAMYLCASSPPTWDRSYNEQFFGPGTRLTVL.

The chain employs TRBV10-1 and TRBJ2-2, with 7 bases that match TRBD2. With 3 bases clipped from V and 0 bases from J, the junction kept 1 base outside the gene matches. This CDR3 is 15 amino acids long. The germline V gene has CDR1 WNHNN and CDR2 SYGVQD (reference sequence). The CDR3 DNA reads as TGCGCCAGCAGTGACGCGGGGGCGAACACCGGGGAGCTGTTTTTT. Protein: CASSDAGANTGELFF.

This clone has only a few counts. The rearrangement uses TRBV18 and TRBJ2-7, with a weak D call TRBD2 (6 bases). The CDR3 is made up of 15 amino acids. Deletions cut 2 bases from V and 3 bases from J, with 14 bases between. Germline lookup yields CDR1 KGHSH and CDR2 LQKENI. CDR3 residues: CASSPSAGLRYEQYF. The CDR3 coding sequence is TGTGCCAGCTCACCATCCGCGGGGCTACGCTACGAGCAGTACTTC.

The V gene is TRBV4-1, the J gene TRBJ2-5; TRBD2 matches 11 bases. The germline V gene has CDR1 MGHRA and CDR2 YSYEKL. V gave up 4 bases and J gave up 4 bases; unmatched junction bases: 2. This CDR3 has 14 amino acids. The CDR3 is CASSLLAGVETQYF. The CDR3 nucleotides read TGCGCCAGCAGCCTACTAGCGGGGGTAGAGACCCAGTACTTC.